This record covers a single T cell receptor (beta chain). No cognate antigen has been identified for it. Base qualities were left out, and no much larger clone turns up one base away. The data derive from a study of CD8 T cells in Susac syndrome (dated by TCRdb to the late 2010s). About the full investigation: Whether CD8+ T cell activation and differentiation in Susac syndrome was antigen driven was tested using repertoire sequencing. What the authors observed across the whole study: The number of individuals in the TCR sequencing and HLA analysis was acknowledged as relatively small.

RNA was extracted with the RNeasy kit and roughly 0.45 to 1 ug was reverse transcribed using random hexamers. The immunoSEQ multiplex PCR assay, covering 54 Vbeta and 13 Jbeta segments, was used to amplify TCR beta CDR3 regions. PCR amplification bias was corrected by using a synthetic template baseline for primer optimization and computational correction. The published analysis was carried out like this. Only productive sequences were kept, with reads annotated to V, D and J genes according to IMGT and analyzed in immunoSEQ Analyzer. Clonality was computed as one minus Shannon entropy normalized by log2 of the number of productive unique sequences. For each patient and control, public and private clones were evaluated within the 100 most prevalent clones. Clones were defined as Susac-specific when absent from the healthy and MS cohorts, from 1,000 to 1,100 published viral clones and from other ImmuneACCESS disease sequences. TCRdb trimmed public reads at Q25 via fastp, called clones via MiXCR and kept in-frame beta chains. Rows with a matching CDR3 protein are joined into one entry that keeps the most common DNA and genes. Clone size and V and J calls follow TCRdb, not the original study. The sample yields around 140,000 distinct CDR3 sequences; approximately 95% were counted once. Over 0.1% of the sample belongs to the ten largest clones.

In the germline V gene (reference sequence), CDR1 corresponds to SEHNR and CDR2 to FQNEAQ. V was cut back by 5 bases and J by 2 bases, leaving a gap of 10 bases between them. Inclusive of the bounding cysteine and phenylalanine, the CDR3 is 14 residues long. Here the CDR3 DNA is all that survives: 42 bases in frame from base 1. High-throughput TCR beta sequencing profiled peripheral blood CD8+ and CD4+ T cells from healthy donors, Susac syndrome patients and multiple sclerosis patients. Treatment-naive patients with stable or active relapsing-remitting disease fulfilling revised McDonald criteria were used as multiple sclerosis controls. Bulk CD8+ and CD4+ T cells were purified by magnetic negative isolation, whereas CD8+ TEMRA cells were enriched by FACS. Blood was collected in EDTA tubes and processed within 24 hours, with PBMCs isolated through density gradient centrifugation. PBMCs intended for TCR sequencing were frozen in liquid nitrogen and were later thawed in a 37 degrees C water bath. The sorted or isolated CD4+, CD8+ and CD8+ TEMRA cells had a purity of 90% or higher.

The specimen was CD4+ T cells from PBMCs. The receptor was derived from a human donor with multiple sclerosis. The rearrangement joined TRBV7-9 to TRBJ1-5; perhaps TRBD1 is the D gene, with 5 bases matching. The sequenced DNA: TGTGCCAGCAGCCCAGGGTCGGGCAATCAGCCCCAGCATTTT. The translation is CASSPGSGNQPQHF.